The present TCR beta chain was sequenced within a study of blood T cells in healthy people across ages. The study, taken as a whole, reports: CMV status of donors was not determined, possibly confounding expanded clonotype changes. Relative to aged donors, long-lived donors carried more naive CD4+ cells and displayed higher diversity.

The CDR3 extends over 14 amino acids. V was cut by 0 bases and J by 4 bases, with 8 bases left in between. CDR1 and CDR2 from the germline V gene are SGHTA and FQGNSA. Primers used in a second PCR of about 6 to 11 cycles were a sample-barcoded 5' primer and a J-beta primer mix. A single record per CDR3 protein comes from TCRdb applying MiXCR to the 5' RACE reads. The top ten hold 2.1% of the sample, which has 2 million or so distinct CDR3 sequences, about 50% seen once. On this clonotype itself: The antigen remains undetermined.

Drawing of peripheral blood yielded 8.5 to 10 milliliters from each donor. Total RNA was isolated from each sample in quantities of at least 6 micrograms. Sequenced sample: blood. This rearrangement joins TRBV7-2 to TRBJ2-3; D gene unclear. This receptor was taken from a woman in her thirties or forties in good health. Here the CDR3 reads CASSLATTSDTQYF. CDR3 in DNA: TGTGCCAGCAGCTTAGCTACCACTTCAGATACGCAGTATTTT.